The source of this TCR beta chain is a study of radiotherapy plus CTLA-4 blockade in lung cancer. Whole-study findings and limits: TCR clones from tumors expanded in blood after radiotherapy plus ipilimumab.

CDR3 size: 15 residues. The V end lost 7 bases, the J end lost 3 bases, and 17 bases lay between the germline ends. Germline V gene data show CDR1 as MDHEN and CDR2 as SYDVKM. Produced via immunoSEQ multiplex PCR; TCRdb's table is partial and in-frame only. The profile covers 50,000 to 65,000 clones, with 82% appearing a single time and around 6% taken by the ten largest. As for this clone: Its antigen remains unknown.

The genes are TRBV28 and TRBJ2-3; D possibly corresponds to TRBD1 (5 bases). The TCR originated in a human donor with non-small cell lung cancer whose response to radiotherapy plus ipilimumab could not be evaluated. Sequencing used peripheral blood, obtained from a patient treated with radiotherapy plus ipilimumab. CDR3 nucleotide sequence: TGTGCCAGCACCCTGGACAAGGGCTGGACAGATACGCAGTATTTT. It codes for CASTLDKGWTDTQYF.